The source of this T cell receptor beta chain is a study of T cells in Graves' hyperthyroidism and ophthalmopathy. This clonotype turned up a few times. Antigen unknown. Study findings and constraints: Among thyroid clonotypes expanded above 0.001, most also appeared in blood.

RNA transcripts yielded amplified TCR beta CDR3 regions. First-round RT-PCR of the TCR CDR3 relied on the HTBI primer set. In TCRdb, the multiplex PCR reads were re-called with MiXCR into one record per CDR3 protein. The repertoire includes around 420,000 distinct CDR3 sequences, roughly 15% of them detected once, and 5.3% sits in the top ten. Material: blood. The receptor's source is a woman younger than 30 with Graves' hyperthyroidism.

The CDR3 nucleotides read TGCGCCAGCAGCCAAGTAAGGGGGCAGGGCAATCAGCCCCAGCATTTT. Translated, it gives CASSQVRGQGNQPQHF. The chain employs TRBV4-3 and TRBJ1-5; 7 bases line up with TRBD1. Trimming took 1 base from V and 2 from J; bases not matched to a gene: 5. The CDR3 has 16 amino acids. Looked up from germline, CDR1 is LGHNA and CDR2 is YSLEER.